One sample yielded the 9 T cell receptor beta chains listed below, sequenced in a study of CD8+ T cells in alopecia areata. This sample's treatment: oral pan-JAK inhibitor, 5-10 mg twice daily. Investigators isolated RNA and reverse transcribed it into cDNA to act as the sequencing template. Profiled with immunoSEQ multiplex PCR; TCRdb holds only in-frame clones, not every one. The sample holds 270,000 or so clones; over 45% are singletons and the top ten take approximately 2%. The sample here was CD4+ T cells sorted from blood, taken at week 24, from a patient treated with tofacitinib. The receptors shown here come from a human donor with alopecia areata.

V gene TRBV7-2 combines with J gene TRBJ2-7; D is perhaps TRBD1 (6 bases). The CDR3 totals 13 residues. V lost 5 bases and J lost 4, with 12 bases in between. Germline CDR1 SGHTA, CDR2 FQGNSA. The CDR3 region is CASSQLQGYEQYF. The CDR3 DNA reads TGTGCCAGCAGCCAACTACAGGGTTACGAGCAGTACTTC.

The V call is TRBV7-9, the J call TRBJ1-1; D call uncertain. V was trimmed by 2 bases and J by 7 bases, leaving 5 bases between them. Germline CDR1 reads SEHNR; CDR2 reads FQNEAQ (reference sequence). CDR3 length: 11 residues. The CDR3 loop reads CASSLSGEAFF. The CDR3 region has the DNA TGTGCCAGCAGCTTATCTGGTGAAGCTTTCTTT.

This chain joins TRBV7-2 and TRBJ2-7, with 10 nucleotides matching TRBD1. The CDR3 spans 14 residues. Germline V lookup: CDR1 SGHTA, CDR2 FQGNSA. V shed 1 base, J shed 5 bases, and the junction held 2 bases outside the gene matches. The chain's CDR3 is CASSLGQGANEQYF. Written as DNA, the CDR3 is TGTGCCAGCAGCTTAGGACAGGGGGCGAACGAGCAGTACTTC.

This clone was recorded a few times. J is TRBJ1-4 and V is TRBV28; possible D gene TRBD1, 5 bases. The germline CDR1 and CDR2 sequences are MDHEN and SYDVKM. Trimming left V 3 bases short and J 16 bases short, with 12 bases between. The CDR3 extends over 11 amino acids. CDR3 coding DNA: TGTGCCAGCAGTTTTTCAGGACAAAGGTTTTTT. Amino acid sequence: CASSFSGQRFF.

V is TRBV6-5 and J is TRBJ1-2; TRBD1 agrees at 8 bases. This CDR3 is 14 amino acids long. Germline V gives CDR1 MNHEY, CDR2 SVGAGI. Trimming took 2 bases from V and 8 from J; bases not matched to a gene: 7. The CDR3 sequence is CASSYGTGERGYTF. The CDR3 nucleotides are TGTGCCAGCAGTTACGGGACAGGCGAGAGGGGCTACACCTTC.

This clone was detected a few times. The V call is TRBV14, the J call TRBJ2-7; D gene uncertain. The CDR3 is 13 residues long. Trimming stripped 1 base from V and 5 bases from J, with 9 bases between. Germline V CDR1 and CDR2: SGHDN, FVKESK. The CDR3 here is CASSQGSWDEQYF. The CDR3, as DNA: TGTGCCAGCAGCCAAGGAAGTTGGGACGAGCAGTACTTC.

This clone has only one observation. The chain uses TRBV7-2 and TRBJ2-3, with D unclear. Germline CDR1 reads SGHTA; CDR2 reads FQGNSA. CDR3 length: 14 amino acids. V was cut by 3 bases and J by 4 bases, with 11 bases left in between. CDR3 DNA sequence: TGTGCCAGCAGCTTGGGCTCTGGGGCAGATACGCAGTATTTT. It translates to CASSLGSGADTQYF.

This clone was detected only a few times. The gene calls are TRBV29-1 and TRBJ2-1; D possibly uses TRBD1 or TRBD2 (5 bases each). V shed 6 bases and J shed 0 bases, with 15 bases lying between them. Germline V gene sequence: CDR1 SQVTM, CDR2 ANQGSEA. This CDR3 is built from 15 residues. CDR3 amino acids: CSVRDALLSYNEQFF. The DNA for the CDR3 is TGCAGCGTCCGGGACGCCCTTCTCTCCTACAATGAGCAGTTCTTC.

V and J are TRBV7-8 and TRBJ1-2; unclear D gene. V lost 0 bases and J 1 base, leaving 6 bases between the germline ends. The CDR3 contains 14 residues. CDR1 and CDR2 (germline): SGHVS, FQNEAQ. CDR3 DNA: TGTGCCAGCAGCTTAGCTAGACTTAACTATGGCTACACCTTC. This translates into CASSLARLNYGYTF.